This TCR beta chain was sequenced during a study of blood T cell repertoires in COVID-19. On the study more broadly: T cells, B-cell-depleted T cells, or PBMCs supplied cDNA or gDNA.

Original processing notes: Nucleated cell number was recorded as an estimate derived from reference gene primer amplification. Some clones are missing from TCRdb's copy, which holds only in-frame ones; the method was immunoSEQ multiplex PCR. The V and J calls and clone size were taken over from that table, and D and trimming were inferred from the DNA. This table has some 170,000 clones, about 88% appearing once. Individuals aged about 18 to 90 years were recruited from approximately 22 US areas. CDR3 length: 14 amino acids. CDR1 is KGHSH and CDR2 is LQKENI in the germline V gene. V dropped 1 base and J dropped 2; count of bases not matched to a gene: 1.

Material for sequencing was PBMCs or T cells enriched from blood (not recorded which). This TCR was recovered from a human donor with acute COVID-19. The donor label of this sample is uncertain. This chain links TRBV18 with TRBJ1-2; 7 nucleotides line up with TRBD1. This CDR3 is CASSPQGQNYGYTF. Here the CDR3 DNA reads TGTGCCAGCTCACCACAGGGACAGAACTATGGCTACACCTTC.